This T cell receptor (beta chain) was identified in a study of response to subunit inactivated influenza vaccine. One entry per CDR3 protein results from TCRdb running MiXCR on the RT-PCR reads. In the table there are roughly 630,000 distinct CDR3 sequences, around 15% of which are singletons. V lost 5 bases and J lost 2, with 9 bases in between. The CDR3 covers 14 residues. The sequencing here drew on PBMCs from blood, taken roughly 2 weeks before vaccination. The receptor comes from a man aged 45 to 65 who received an inactivated influenza vaccine. This chain connects TRBV12-3 or TRBV12-4 to TRBJ2-2; no clear D. The chain's CDR3 is CASSPDQNTGELFF. CDR3 coding DNA: TGTGCCAGCAGTCCCGACCAAAACACCGGGGAGCTGTTTTTT.